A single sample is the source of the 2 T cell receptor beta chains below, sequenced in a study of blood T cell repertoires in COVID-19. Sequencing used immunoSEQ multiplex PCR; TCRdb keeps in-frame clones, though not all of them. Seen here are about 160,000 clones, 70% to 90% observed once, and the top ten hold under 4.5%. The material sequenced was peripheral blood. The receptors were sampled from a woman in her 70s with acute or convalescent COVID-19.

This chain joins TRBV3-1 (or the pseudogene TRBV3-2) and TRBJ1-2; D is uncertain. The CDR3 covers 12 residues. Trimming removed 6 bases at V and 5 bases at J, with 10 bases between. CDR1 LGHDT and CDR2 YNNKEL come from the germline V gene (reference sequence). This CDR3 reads CASSLTEYGYTF. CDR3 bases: TGTGCCAGCAGTCTGACGGAGTATGGCTACACCTTC.

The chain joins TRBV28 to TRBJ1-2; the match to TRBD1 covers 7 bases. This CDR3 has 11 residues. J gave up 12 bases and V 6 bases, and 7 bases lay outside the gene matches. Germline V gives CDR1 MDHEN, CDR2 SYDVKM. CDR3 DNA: TGTGCCAGCAGGACGACAGGGATTGACACCTTC. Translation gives CASRTTGIDTF.